This TCR beta chain derives from a study of blood T cell repertoires in COVID-19. Data came from immunoSEQ multiplex PCR; TCRdb stores just in-frame clones and leaves some out. The data contain approximately 220,000 clones, about 80% of them singletons. The CDR3 spans 15 residues. From germline, CDR1 is MNHEY and CDR2 SVGAGI. Trimming took off 5 bases at V and 0 bases at J, with 13 bases between the two ends. The chain carries TRBV6-5 and TRBJ1-1, with a possible D match to TRBD1 (5 bases). Sequencing was done on a sample of PBMCs or T cells enriched from blood (not recorded which). This TCR came from a woman aged 40 to 49 with acute COVID-19. Written as DNA, the CDR3 is TGTGCCAGCAGTCCACGGACACCCCTGAACACTGAAGCTTTCTTT. Translated, it gives CASSPRTPLNTEAFF.